This passage covers 25 T cell receptor beta chains from one sample sequenced in a study of CXCR3-negative and CXCR3-positive naive CD8 T cells. Preparation of TRB cDNA libraries relied on 5' RACE carrying UMI labels. For each CDR3 protein, TCRdb gives one entry from its re-call of the 5' RACE reads, without DNA. The specimen's table records approximately 52,000 distinct CDR3 sequences. Sequencing input: memory CD8+ T cells from blood. The receptors come from a human donor in good health. Some clones in this sample may be carry-over from other donors' samples.

The chain carries TRBV28 and TRBJ1-1. The CDR3 has 13 residues. Germline V gene data show CDR1 as MDHEN and CDR2 as SYDVKM. The CDR3 loop reads CASEEIDGYEAFF.

The V gene is TRBV6-2 or TRBV6-3, the J gene TRBJ2-1. There are 15 residues in the CDR3. From germline, CDR1 is MNHEY and CDR2 SVGEGT. The CDR3 sequence is CASSASPHPSNEQFF.

V and J are TRBV12-3 or TRBV12-4 and TRBJ1-2. The CDR3 extends over 14 amino acids. The CDR3: CASSFLVQSGGYTF.

The rearrangement joins TRBV7-2 to TRBJ2-5; absent DNA, TCRdb's TRBD1 call cannot be checked. The germline V gene has CDR1 SGHTA and CDR2 FQGNSA. This CDR3 has 15 amino acids. The CDR3: CASSSTGGAAETQYF. The variable domain in full, with the rest retrieved from reference TRBV7-2 and TRBJ2-5, is GAGVSQSPSNKVTEKGKDVELRCDPISGHTALYWYRQSLGQGLEFLIYFQGNSAPDKSGLPSDRFSAERTGGSVSTLTIQRTQQEDSAVYLCASSSTGGAAETQYFGPGTRLLVL.

The chain links TRBV7-2 to TRBJ2-7; TCRdb lists TRBD2, though no DNA is available to test this call. Germline V gene data show CDR1 as SGHTA and CDR2 as FQGNSA. This CDR3 is 14 amino acids long. The CDR3 sequence: CASSSGLDGYEQYF. Drawing the rest from reference TRBV7-2 and TRBJ2-7, the complete variable domain is GAGVSQSPSNKVTEKGKDVELRCDPISGHTALYWYRQSLGQGLEFLIYFQGNSAPDKSGLPSDRFSAERTGGSVSTLTIQRTQQEDSAVYLCASSSGLDGYEQYFGPGTRLTVT.

Here the CDR3 reads CSVDGATDTGELFF. The rearrangement joins TRBV29-1 to TRBJ2-2; TCRdb names TRBD1, which stays unverified in the absence of DNA. The CDR3 loop spans 14 amino acids. CDR1 is SQVTM and CDR2 is ANQGSEA in the germline V gene.

The J gene is TRBJ2-1, the V gene TRBV6-4; the TRBD1 assignment by TCRdb is unverifiable without DNA. CDR1 is MRHNA, CDR2 SNTAGT, per germline. This CDR3 spans 15 amino acids. The CDR3: CASSDSPGGYNEQFF.

V is TRBV5-1 and J is TRBJ1-6; TCRdb lists TRBD1, though no DNA is available to test this call. Looked up from germline, CDR1 is SGHRS and CDR2 is YFSETQ. This CDR3 has 14 residues. The chain's CDR3 is CASSWGQGNSPLHF. Using reference TRBV5-1 and TRBJ1-6 for the parts outside the CDR3, the full variable domain is KAGVTQTPRYLIKTRGQQVTLSCSPISGHRSVSWYQQTPGQGLQFLFEYFSETQRNKGNFPGRFSGRQFSNSRSEMNVSTLELGDSALYLCASSWGQGNSPLHFGNGTRLTVT.

The chain couples TRBV7-6 to TRBJ2-7. This CDR3 is 13 amino acids long. Per the germline V gene, CDR1 is SGHVS and CDR2 is FNYEAQ. The CDR3 region is CASSVGGSYEQYF. Based on the CDR3 plus reference TRBV7-6 and TRBJ2-7, the full variable domain is GAGVSQSPRYKVTKRGQDVALRCDPISGHVSLYWYRQALGQGPEFLTYFNYEAQQDKSGLPNDRFSAERPEGSISTLTIQRTEQRDSAMYRCASSVGGSYEQYFGPGTRLTVT.

The J gene is TRBJ2-5, the V gene TRBV7-9; lacking DNA, the TRBD1 call made by TCRdb goes unchecked. In germline, CDR1 is SEHNR, CDR2 FQNEAQ (reference sequence). The CDR3 extends over 15 amino acids. CDR3 in amino acids: CAGSSRTGGRETQYF. Full variable domain (missing parts from reference TRBV7-9 and TRBJ2-5): DTGVSQNPRHKITKRGQNVTFRCDPISEHNRLYWYRQTLGQGPEFLTYFQNEAQLEKSRLLSDRFSAERPKGSFSTLEIQRTEQGDSAMYLCAGSSRTGGRETQYFGPGTRLLVL.

By frequency, this clonotype is medium-sized. The rearrangement uses TRBV4-3 and TRBJ2-1; the TRBD1 assignment by TCRdb is unverifiable without DNA. Germline V gene lookup returns CDR1 LGHNA and CDR2 YSLEER. The CDR3 is made up of 17 amino acids. The CDR3: CASSQDWGDFSYNEQFF.

The rearrangement links TRBV4-3 to TRBJ1-1. There are 16 residues in the CDR3. Germline CDR1 reads LGHNA; CDR2 reads YSLEER. CDR3 sequence reads: CASSQDPVTRNTEAFF.

V and J are TRBV7-8 and TRBJ2-7. The germline V gene has CDR1 SGHVS and CDR2 FQNEAQ. The CDR3 covers 15 residues. CDR3 sequence reads: CASSLVAGTTYEQYF.

The genes are TRBV20-1 and TRBJ2-5. This CDR3 has 13 amino acids. Germline-derived CDR1 and CDR2 are DFQATT and SNEGSKA (reference sequence). The CDR3: CSAREVIQETQYF.

The CDR3 sequence is CASSLLPYQETQYF. The chain uses TRBV7-8 and TRBJ2-5. Germline V gene lookup returns CDR1 SGHVS and CDR2 FQNEAQ. The CDR3 runs to 14 residues.

The J gene is TRBJ2-7, the V gene TRBV7-9; TCRdb's assignment of TRBD1 cannot be checked, as there is no DNA. The CDR3 loop spans 13 amino acids. Germline CDR1 and CDR2: SEHNR and FQNEAQ (reference sequence). The CDR3 sequence is CASSLTGSGEQYF.

The chain is built from TRBV7-6 and TRBJ2-5; TCRdb's assignment of TRBD1 cannot be checked, as there is no DNA. The germline V gene has CDR1 SGHVS and CDR2 FNYEAQ. The length of the CDR3 is 16 residues. CDR3 region: CASSPGRANGGETQYF.

The gene calls are TRBV6-2 or TRBV6-3 and TRBJ2-5; TCRdb returns TRBD1, unconfirmable since there is no DNA. Germline V gene data show CDR1 as MNHEY and CDR2 as SVGEGT. This CDR3 spans 14 amino acids. CDR3 loop: CASSPPHGQETQYF.

The chain recombines TRBV25-1 with TRBJ2-7; with no DNA, the TCRdb D assignment of TRBD1 cannot be verified. There are 14 residues in the CDR3. Germline V gene sequence: CDR1 MGHDK, CDR2 SYGVNS. CDR3 amino acids: CASSEGQGGYEQYF.

This chain links TRBV29-1 with TRBJ2-1; TCRdb returns TRBD1, unconfirmable since there is no DNA. Germline loops: CDR1 SQVTM, CDR2 ANQGSEA. This CDR3 comprises 13 residues. The CDR3 sequence is CSVGTGSYNEQFF.

V is TRBV10-3 and J is TRBJ2-2. Germline V gene sequence: CDR1 ENHRY, CDR2 SYGVKD. This CDR3 has 14 residues. The CDR3 is CAISEELNTGELFF.

J is TRBJ2-3 and V is TRBV6-4; TCRdb gives TRBD2 as the D gene, but with no DNA this cannot be confirmed. Germline lookup yields CDR1 MRHNA and CDR2 SNTAGT. CDR3 length: 15 residues. This chain's CDR3 is CASSAHGGALDTQYF.

This rearrangement joins TRBV28 to TRBJ2-7. The CDR3 length is 14 residues. Germline-derived CDR1 and CDR2 are MDHEN and SYDVKM. Here the CDR3 reads CASSLFWGFFEQYF. The full variable domain, in which reference TRBV28 and TRBJ2-7 provide the parts outside the CDR3, is DVKVTQSSRYLVKRTGEKVFLECVQDMDHENMFWYRQDPGLGLRLIYFSYDVKMKEKGDIPEGYSVSREKKERFSLILESASTNQTSMYLCASSLFWGFFEQYFGPGTRLTVT.

The chain joins TRBV9 to TRBJ2-1. The V gene's germline CDR1 is SGDLS and CDR2 YYNGEE. CDR3 length: 15 residues. The CDR3 spells CASSAPGLGGNEQFF. The variable domain in full, completed from reference TRBV9 and TRBJ2-1, reads DSGVTQTPKHLITATGQRVTLRCSPRSGDLSVYWYQQSLDQGLQFLIQYYNGEERAKGNILERFSAQQFPDLHSELNLSSLELGDSALYFCASSAPGLGGNEQFFGPGTRLTVL.

This chain joins TRBV29-1 and TRBJ1-2; without DNA, the TCRdb call of TRBD1 cannot be checked. The CDR3 has 14 amino acids. Germline lookup yields CDR1 SQVTM and CDR2 ANQGSEA. CDR3 region: CSVGAPDSGNGYTF.